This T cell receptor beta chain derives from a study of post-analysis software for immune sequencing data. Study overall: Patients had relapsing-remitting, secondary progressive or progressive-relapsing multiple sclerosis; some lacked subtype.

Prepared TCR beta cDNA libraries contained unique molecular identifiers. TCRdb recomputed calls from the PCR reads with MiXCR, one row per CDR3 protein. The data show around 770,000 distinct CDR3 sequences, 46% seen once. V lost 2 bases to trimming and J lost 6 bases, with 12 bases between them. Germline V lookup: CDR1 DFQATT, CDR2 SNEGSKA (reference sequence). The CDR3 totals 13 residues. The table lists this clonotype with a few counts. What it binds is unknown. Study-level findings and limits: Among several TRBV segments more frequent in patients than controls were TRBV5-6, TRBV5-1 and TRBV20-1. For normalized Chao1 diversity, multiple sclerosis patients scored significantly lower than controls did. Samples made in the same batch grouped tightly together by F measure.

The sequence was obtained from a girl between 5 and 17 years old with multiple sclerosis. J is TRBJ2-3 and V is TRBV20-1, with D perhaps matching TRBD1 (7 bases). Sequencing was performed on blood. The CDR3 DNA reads TGCAGTGCTAGAAGGAGGGGGCGCGATACGCAGTATTTT. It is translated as CSARRRGRDTQYF.